The next 31 T cell receptor beta chains were all read from a single sample in a study of technical replicates of blood from a few donors. The table came from immunoSEQ multiplex PCR; TCRdb's copy has only in-frame clones and leaves some out. The sample has some 12,000 clones, about 90% seen once. Sequencing was performed on PBMCs. The receptors originated from a human donor in good health.

This chain links TRBV2 with TRBJ1-4; 9 nucleotides match TRBD1. CDR1 SNHLY and CDR2 FYNNEI come from the germline V gene. V shed 4 bases and J 6 bases; nucleotides not matched to a gene: 0. The CDR3 consists of 13 residues. The CDR3 loop is CASSGDRDEKLFF. The CDR3 nucleotides read TGTGCCAGCAGTGGGGACAGGGATGAAAAACTGTTTTTT.

The chain uses TRBV28 and TRBJ2-1, with a possible D match to TRBD2 (6 bases). CDR1 is MDHEN and CDR2 is SYDVKM in the germline V gene. This CDR3 is 12 amino acids long. The V end lost 6 bases, the J end lost 9 bases, and 12 bases lay between the germline ends. The CDR3 sequence: CASSSTGAEQFF. The DNA for the CDR3 is TGTGCCAGCAGCTCCACGGGAGCTGAGCAGTTCTTC.

CDR3 bases: TGCGCCAGCTCCCTCGACAGGGGACCTGGAAACACCATATATTTT. Amino acids: CASSLDRGPGNTIYF. J is TRBJ1-3 and V is TRBV5-1; 8 bases map to TRBD1. J was trimmed by 2 bases and V by 7 bases; bases with no gene match: 8. This CDR3 has 15 amino acids. CDR1 is SGHRS, CDR2 YFSETQ, per germline. Based on the CDR3 plus reference TRBV5-1 and TRBJ1-3, the full variable domain is KAGVTQTPRYLIKTRGQQVTLSCSPISGHRSVSWYQQTPGQGLQFLFEYFSETQRNKGNFPGRFSGRQFSNSRSEMNVSTLELGDSALYLCASSLDRGPGNTIYFGEGSWLTVV.

CDR3 protein: CASGDYEQYF. The CDR3 coding sequence is TGTGCCAGCGGGGACTACGAGCAGTACTTC. This rearrangement joins TRBV11-1 to TRBJ2-5; D gene unclear. The J call could be wrong; TRBJ2-7 is a better fit for the DNA end. Germline lookup yields CDR1 SGHAT and CDR2 FQDESV (reference sequence). The CDR3 is 10 residues long.

CDR3 nucleotide sequence: TGCGCCAGCAGCCCTGGGGGCTCGAATGAGCAGTTCTTC. Its protein is CASSPGGSNEQFF. This sequence joins TRBV5-1 and TRBJ2-1; TRBD1 is a possible D gene (6 bases). V lost 4 bases and J 7 bases, leaving 12 bases between the germline ends. From germline, CDR1 is SGHRS and CDR2 YFSETQ. The CDR3 covers 13 residues.

The chain recombines TRBV10-1 with TRBJ2-5; weak D call: TRBD2 (6 bases). Germline V gene sequence: CDR1 WNHNN, CDR2 SYGVQD (reference sequence). V lost 0 bases, J lost 5 bases, and 13 bases lay in between. The CDR3 contains 15 residues. The CDR3 sequence is CASSESSRAGETQYF. The CDR3 bases are TGCGCCAGCAGTGAGTCGTCTAGGGCGGGGGAGACCCAGTACTTC.

The V gene is TRBV19, the J gene TRBJ1-3; D is undetermined. Trimming pared 3 bases from V and 0 bases from J, leaving 9 bases between. The germline V gene encodes CDR1 LNHDA and CDR2 SQIVND (reference sequence). The CDR3 consists of 15 residues. In DNA, the CDR3 is TGTGCCAGTAGTATCGTCTTCCTCTCTGGAAACACCATATATTTT. Its protein product is CASSIVFLSGNTIYF.

This clone appeared once. V and J are TRBV7-3 and TRBJ2-2, with D possibly being TRBD2 (5 bases). Germline V CDR1 and CDR2: SGHTA, FQGTGA. The CDR3 covers 16 residues. Trimming left V 1 base short and J 3 bases short, with 12 bases between. CDR3 bases: TGTGCCAGCAGCTTAAACGGGCCCGGGGACACCGGGGAGCTGTTTTTT. Translated: CASSLNGPGDTGELFF.

V and J are TRBV9 and TRBJ2-1; no clear D. Germline assignment: CDR1 SGDLS and CDR2 YYNGEE. V was clipped by 0 bases and J by 0 bases, with 7 bases between them. The CDR3 extends over 15 amino acids. DNA for the CDR3: TGTGCCAGCAGCGTAGGGTCCAGCTCCTACAATGAGCAGTTCTTC. Translated: CASSVGSSSYNEQFF. Looking up the rest from reference TRBV9 and TRBJ2-1 gives the full variable domain: DSGVTQTPKHLITATGQRVTLRCSPRSGDLSVYWYQQSLDQGLQFLIQYYNGEERAKGNILERFSAQQFPDLHSELNLSSLELGDSALYFCASSVGSSSYNEQFFGPGTRLTVL.

The chain is built from TRBV23-1 and TRBJ1-5, with D possibly matching TRBD1 (6 bases). TRBV23-1 is placed among ORFs of uncertain function. The CDR3 sequence is 17 residues long. V dropped 0 bases and J dropped 0 bases, with 12 bases sitting between them. The CDR3, as DNA: TGCGCCAGCAGTCAATCGATGGCAGGGGTTAGCAATCAGCCCCAGCATTTT. Encoded protein: CASSQSMAGVSNQPQHF.

This CDR3 reads CASSSRLAANTGELFF. The CDR3 DNA is TGTGCCAGCAGCTCAAGACTAGCCGCGAACACCGGGGAGCTGTTTTTT. The rearrangement links TRBV7-6 to TRBJ2-2, with 7 bases aligning to TRBD2. The length of the CDR3 is 16 residues. Trimming cost V 4 bases and J 0 bases; bases outside gene matches: 5. Germline V lookup: CDR1 SGHVS, CDR2 FNYEAQ.

The chain uses TRBV9 and TRBJ1-2, with 10 bases aligning to TRBD1. The junction had 0 bases not matched to a gene; V was cut back by 0 bases and J by 4 bases. The germline V gene encodes CDR1 SGDLS and CDR2 YYNGEE. CDR3 length: 14 amino acids. This CDR3 reads CASSVGTGGYGYTF. The CDR3 DNA sequence: TGTGCCAGCAGCGTAGGGACAGGGGGCTATGGCTACACCTTC.

The J gene is TRBJ1-2, the V gene TRBV27, with D tentatively TRBD1 (5 bases). This CDR3 has 14 amino acids. V was clipped by 5 bases and J by 2 bases, with 12 bases between them. Germline V gene sequence: CDR1 MNHEY, CDR2 SMNVEV (reference sequence). CDR3 loop: CASSPGLQNYGYTF. The DNA of the CDR3 is TGTGCCAGCAGTCCGGGACTCCAGAACTATGGCTACACCTTC.

The CDR3 is CASRVQGSTNEKLFF. As DNA, the CDR3 is TGTGCCAGCAGGGTCCAGGGATCTACTAATGAAAAACTGTTTTTT. This chain connects TRBV6-5 to TRBJ1-4, with D perhaps TRBD1 (5 bases). Germline V lookup: CDR1 MNHEY, CDR2 SVGAGI. V gave up 6 bases and J gave up 2 bases, with 13 bases separating them. CDR3 length: 15 amino acids.

In this sample, this clone turned up a few times. The chain carries TRBV7-6 and TRBJ2-2; 12 bases align to TRBD2. The germline V gene encodes CDR1 SGHVS and CDR2 FNYEAQ. V lost 8 bases, J lost 4 bases, and 8 bases stayed unmatched. There are 16 residues in the CDR3. CDR3 sequence (DNA): TGTGCCAGCGGAAGAGGGACTAGCGGGCCCACCGGGGAGCTGTTTTTT. Its protein product is CASGRGTSGPTGELFF.

V and J are TRBV18 and TRBJ2-3, with 7 bases matching TRBD2. Germline CDR1 reads KGHSH; CDR2 reads LQKENI. V lost 6 bases to trimming and J lost 0 bases; unmatched junction nucleotides: 6. This CDR3 comprises 15 residues. In nucleotides, the CDR3 is TGTGCCAGCTCGCGGGACTACCTTAGCACAGATACGCAGTATTTT. It codes for CASSRDYLSTDTQYF.

The genes are TRBV11-1 and TRBJ1-1, with D unresolved. This CDR3 comprises 13 residues. CDR1 is SGHAT, CDR2 FQDESV, per germline (reference sequence). The V gene lost 2 bases and the J gene lost 5 bases, with 9 bases spanning the gap. The CDR3, as DNA: TGTGCCAGCAGCTTAACCCCCAGGACTGAAGCTTTCTTT. This sequence encodes CASSLTPRTEAFF.

V usage is TRBV12-1 and J usage is TRBJ2-7; the table names TRBD1, a call not compared with the DNA. TRBV12-1 is a recognized pseudogene. This CDR3 spans 15 amino acids. The CDR3 bases are TGTGCCAGCAACACCTTGTCGGACAGGGCCTACGAGCAGTACTTC. Amino acids: CASNTLSDRAYEQYF.

The V gene is TRBV27, the J gene TRBJ2-2, with 14 bases lining up with TRBD2. The ends lost 1 base at V and 6 bases at J; junction bases unmatched: 10. CDR1 is MNHEY and CDR2 is SMNVEV in the germline V gene (reference sequence). There are 19 residues in the CDR3. The CDR3 reads CASSLYGLAGGDLAGELFF. In nucleotides, the CDR3 is TGTGCCAGCAGTTTATACGGACTAGCGGGAGGCGATCTCGCCGGGGAGCTGTTTTTT.

The gene calls are TRBV11-2 and TRBJ2-1; 8 bases align to TRBD1. CDR1 SGHAT and CDR2 FQNNGV come from the germline V gene. J lost 4 bases, V lost 4 bases, and 3 bases had no gene match. This CDR3 is built from 14 residues. The CDR3 spells CASSSNRGYNEQFF. The CDR3 DNA follows: TGTGCCAGCAGCTCTAACAGGGGGTACAATGAGCAGTTCTTC.

The gene calls are TRBV5-1 and TRBJ1-2; 7 nucleotides agree with TRBD1. Germline V lookup: CDR1 SGHRS, CDR2 YFSETQ. Losses at the gene ends were 0 bases for V and 0 bases for J; bases not matched to a gene: 8. The length of the CDR3 is 17 residues. This chain's CDR3 is CASSLGQGLKANYGYTF. In DNA, the CDR3 is TGCGCCAGCAGCTTGGGACAGGGCCTTAAAGCTAACTATGGCTACACCTTC.

The chain combines TRBV6-1 with TRBJ1-5; D gene ambiguous. Germline lookup yields CDR1 MNHNS and CDR2 SASEGT. Trimming cost V 7 bases and J 2 bases, with 12 bases left between them. The CDR3 totals 14 residues. In nucleotides, the CDR3 is TGTGCCAGCATGGCGGGGAGAGGCAATCAGCCCCAGCATTTT. Amino acids: CASMAGRGNQPQHF.

V gene TRBV5-6 combines with J gene TRBJ2-2; no clear D gene. CDR1 is SGHDT, CDR2 YYEEEE, per germline. CDR3 length: 14 amino acids. With 4 bases removed from V and 2 bases from J, the gap between germline ends came to 9 bases. The CDR3 loop is CASSLGPNTGELFF. DNA of the CDR3: TGTGCCAGCAGCCTAGGCCCAAACACCGGGGAGCTGTTTTTT.

The V gene is TRBV10-1, the J gene TRBJ2-5, with D possibly matching TRBD1 (6 bases). This CDR3 comprises 13 residues. In germline, CDR1 is WNHNN, CDR2 SYGVQD (reference sequence). Trimming pared 2 bases from V and 5 bases from J, leaving 9 bases between. The CDR3, as DNA: TGCGCCAGCAGTGAGCCAGGGGTGGAGACCCAGTACTTC. The encoded protein is CASSEPGVETQYF.

The V gene is TRBV11-2, the J gene TRBJ1-2, with 8 positions matching TRBD1. With 2 bases clipped from V and 2 bases from J, the junction kept 7 bases outside the gene matches. The germline gives CDR1 SGHAT, CDR2 FQNNGV. This CDR3 has 16 amino acids. In DNA, the CDR3 is TGTGCCAGCAGCTTATATACAGGGGGTCTGAACTATGGCTACACCTTC. Translated, it gives CASSLYTGGLNYGYTF. Full variable domain (missing parts from reference TRBV11-2 and TRBJ1-2): EAGVAQSPRYKIIEKRQSVAFWCNPISGHATLYWYQQILGQGPKLLIQFQNNGVVDDSQLPKDRFSAERLKGVDSTLKIQPAKLEDSAVYLCASSLYTGGLNYGYTFGSGTRLTVV.

The count of this clone is one. This chain uses TRBV2 with TRBJ2-3; 13 bases fit TRBD2. Per germline, CDR1 SNHLY and CDR2 FYNNEI. Losses at the gene ends were 6 bases for V and 5 bases for J; bases not matched to a gene: 8. The CDR3 spans 16 residues. The CDR3, as DNA: TGTGCCAGCAGCATCAGAGGACTAGCGGGAGAAGATACGCAGTATTTT. Translating it yields CASSIRGLAGEDTQYF.

J is TRBJ2-1 and V is TRBV29-1; 8 nucleotides match TRBD1. CDR1 SQVTM and CDR2 ANQGSEA come from the germline V gene. The trim removed 0 bases at V and 4 bases at J, leaving 5 bases unmatched. The CDR3 totals 15 residues. The DNA of the CDR3 is TGCAGCGTTGAAGAGGGGACAGGTGCTTACAATGAGCAGTTCTTC. It codes for CSVEEGTGAYNEQFF.

The V call is TRBV29-1, the J call TRBJ2-1; 8 bases fit TRBD1. The V and J ends lost 4 bases and 5 bases, in that order; junction bases with no gene match: 4. CDR3 length: 13 residues. Germline-derived CDR1 and CDR2 are SQVTM and ANQGSEA. In DNA, the CDR3 is TGCAGCGTTGTTGGGACAGGCAACAATGAGCAGTTCTTC. Translation gives CSVVGTGNNEQFF.

V and J are TRBV2 and TRBJ1-2; TRBD1 might be the D (6 bases). Looked up from germline, CDR1 is SNHLY and CDR2 is FYNNEI. The V end lost 1 base, the J end lost 3 bases, and 9 bases lay between the germline ends. The CDR3 sequence is 14 residues long. CDR3 coding DNA: TGTGCCAGCAGTGAAGTACAGGGCGACTATGGCTACACCTTC. Its translation is CASSEVQGDYGYTF.

The chain recombines TRBV5-5 with TRBJ2-3; 10 nucleotides align to TRBD2. The CDR3 covers 15 residues. With V trimmed by 4 bases and J by 1 base, 3 bases remained unmatched. Germline V gene data show CDR1 as SGHKS and CDR2 as YYEKEE (reference sequence). DNA of the CDR3: TGTGCCAGCAGCCTCGGGACTAGCGGCACAGATACGCAGTATTTT. Protein sequence: CASSLGTSGTDTQYF.

J is TRBJ2-7 and V is TRBV5-1; 7 nucleotides align to TRBD1. The V segment lost 6 bases and the J segment 6 bases; nucleotides outside the gene matches: 15. The CDR3 runs 15 residues. Germline assignment: CDR1 SGHRS and CDR2 YFSETQ. Here the CDR3 DNA reads TGCGCCAGCACTCTCTCAACCGGGACAGTCGGCGAGCAGTACTTC. This translates into CASTLSTGTVGEQYF.